Listed here are 5 T cell receptor beta chains from one sample, sequenced in a study of T-cell reconstitution after alpha-beta-depleted transplantation in children. A TCRbeta library incorporating unique molecular identifiers was prepared. TCRdb re-called the PCR reads with MiXCR, one entry per CDR3 protein. The table records about 270,000 distinct CDR3 sequences, roughly 9.5% of them present only once. Sequencing used PBMCs from the stem cell graft donor, obtained from the stem cell graft. The receptors stem from a human donor who donated a stem cell graft to a child with SCID.

CDR3 DNA sequence: TGTGCCAGCAGCGACGGACAGGAGAACACTGAAGCTTTCTTT. Translated: CASSDGQENTEAFF. The rearrangement joins TRBV7-9 to TRBJ1-1, with TRBD1 matching over 7 bases. Germline V gives CDR1 SEHNR, CDR2 FQNEAQ (reference sequence). This CDR3 region has 14 residues. With 5 bases clipped from V and 1 base from J, the junction kept 4 bases outside the gene matches.

This clonotype was seen repeatedly, ten times or more. This chain uses TRBV6-5 with TRBJ2-7; TRBD2 is a possible D gene (5 bases). The V end lost 2 bases, the J end lost 3 bases, and 11 bases lay between the germline ends. Per the germline V gene, CDR1 is MNHEY and CDR2 is SVGAGI. The CDR3 is 14 amino acids. As DNA, the CDR3 is TGTGCCAGCAGTTACACTCCGCGGGTCTACGAGCAGTACTTC. It encodes CASSYTPRVYEQYF.

The sample holds a few counts of this clonotype. The V and J genes are TRBV2 and TRBJ2-2; possibly TRBD2 for D (5 bases). V lost 3 bases to trimming and J lost 2 bases, with 10 bases between them. The CDR3 covers 15 residues. Germline V gene lookup returns CDR1 SNHLY and CDR2 FYNNEI. The CDR3 sequence is CASSDAAANTGELFF. DNA for the CDR3: TGTGCCAGCAGTGATGCAGCGGCAAACACCGGGGAGCTGTTTTTT.

This clonotype appeared a few times. An end of the junction differs from the germline gene, which may be a read error. The chain combines TRBV7-2 with TRBJ2-3; maybe TRBD1 (5 bases). The V gene's germline CDR1 is SGHTA and CDR2 FQGNSA. The CDR3 consists of 14 residues. The CDR3 sequence is CASSPRTDRPVSHF. The CDR3 DNA is TGTGCCAGCAGCCCCCGAACAGACAGACCCGTGTCGCATTTT.

V and J are TRBV12-5 and TRBJ2-7; no clear D. The CDR3 extends over 11 amino acids. V was cut by 6 bases and J by 2 bases, with 5 bases left in between. Germline V lookup: CDR1 LGHNT, CDR2 FRNRAP. The CDR3 protein is CASGETYEQYF. The CDR3 coding sequence is TGTGCTAGTGGGGAGACCTACGAGCAGTACTTC.